Below, 24 T cell receptor beta chains from the same sample are listed, as sequenced in a study of tumor and adjacent non-tumor tissue in lung cancer (dated by TCRdb to between 2018 and 2020). RNA was isolated from bulk unsorted tissue, and RNA quality was assessed with a NanoDrop ND-1000 and an Agilent 2100. To prepare the library, multiplex PCR was applied. The run used an Illumina HiSeq 2500. TCRbeta libraries were constructed through three rounds of nested PCR with primers (Table S4) according to protocols adapted from ARM-PCR. Using fastp at Q25 and MiXCR, TCRdb reprocessed the public reads and kept productive beta chains. Rows with one shared CDR3 protein collapse into an entry with the most common genes and DNA. In this sample the table shows 91,000 or so distinct CDR3 sequences, just over 65% of which occur a single time. Approximately 20% of the sample lies in the top ten. The specimen sequenced was lung tumor tissue. The receptors here all came from a man aged 60-69 years with non-small cell lung cancer.

Points on this clonotype: The junction shows a germline mismatch at one end, possibly a read error. V and J are TRBV7-8 and TRBJ2-1, with TRBD2 identical over 11 bases. Germline values: CDR1 SGHVS, CDR2 FQNEAQ. The CDR3 contains 13 residues. CDR3 DNA sequence: TGTACCAGCAGCGCGGGACTAGCGGACTCTCGGTTCTTC. Translating gives CTSSAGLADSRFF.

This clonotype appeared once. Sequence at one end of the junction differs from germline and may be a read error. The gene calls are TRBV5-6 and TRBJ1-1, with D possibly TRBD1 on 6 matching bases. CDR1 and CDR2 (germline): SGHDT, YYEEEE. CDR3 length: 14 residues. The CDR3 DNA sequence: TGTACCAGCGGCTTGGACGACACAGGGACTGAAGCTTTCTTT. Translated: CTSGLDDTGTEAFF. Variable domain in full (rest from reference TRBV5-6 and TRBJ1-1): DAGVTQSPTHLIKTRGQQVTLRCSPKSGHDTVSWYQQALGQGPQFIFQYYEEEERQRGNFPDRFSGHQFPNYSSELNVNALLLGDSALYLCTSGLDDTGTEAFFGQGTRLTVV.

As to this clonotype: The CDR3 ends on some other residue instead of the conserved phenylalanine or tryptophan, so this is likely a read error. The V call is TRBV29-1, the J call TRBJ2-2; 10 bases agree with TRBD2. CDR1 and CDR2 (germline): SQVTM, ANQGSEA. There are 14 residues in the CDR3. The CDR3 nucleotides are TGTAGCGCCCAAAAGGGGACTAGCGCCGGGGAGCTGTTTCTT. This encodes CSAQKGTSAGELFL.

In the case of this clonotype: One end of the junction fails to match germline, which may point to a read error. V usage is TRBV4-2 and J usage is TRBJ2-3, with 8 nucleotides matching TRBD2. This CDR3 is built from 17 residues. The germline V gene encodes CDR1 LGHNA and CDR2 YNFKEQ. The CDR3 loop reads CASSQQVPAGEADTQYF. DNA of the CDR3: TGTGCCAGCAGCCAACAAGTACCAGCGGGAGAAGCAGACACGCAGTATTTT.

Of note for this clonotype: Germline and junction disagree at one end, which may indicate a read error. This sequence joins TRBV6-1 and TRBJ2-7; no clear D. The CDR3 sequence is 16 residues long. Germline V gene sequence: CDR1 MNHNS, CDR2 SASEGT. For the CDR3, the DNA is TGTGCCATCAGTGAACGTACGCGGCTGATGGGATACGAGCAGTACTTC. As protein: CAISERTRLMGYEQYF.

This chain connects TRBV10-2 to TRBJ1-1; D is ambiguous. CDR3 length: 14 amino acids. CDR1 WSHSY and CDR2 SAAADI come from the germline V gene. V was shortened by 6 bases and J by 4 bases, with 15 bases between the two germline ends. The DNA for the CDR3 is TGCGCCAGCAGCGAGACCGCTACGAGCACTGAAGCTTTCTTT. Its translation is CASSETATSTEAFF.

Points on this clonotype: This may be a read error, as it is one base from a much larger clone. The V gene is TRBV20-1, the J gene TRBJ2-3; D possibly corresponds to TRBD2 (6 bases). The CDR3 has 14 residues. V shed 5 bases and J shed 10 bases, with 22 bases lying between them. Per the germline V gene, CDR1 is DFQATT and CDR2 is SNEGSKA (reference sequence). The CDR3 region has the DNA TGCAGTGCTTCTCCGGGAGAGGACCCTCGGGCGCAGTATTTT. Its protein product is CSASPGEDPRAQYF.

V and J are TRBV4-3 and TRBJ1-2; TRBD1 agrees at 9 bases. CDR1 and CDR2 from the germline V gene are LGHNA and YSLEER. Trimming took 4 bases from V and 10 from J; bases not matched to a gene: 10. This CDR3 has 14 amino acids. The CDR3: CASSREGTGIAYTF. The CDR3 region has the DNA TGCGCCAGCAGCCGAGAGGGGACAGGGATTGCCTACACCTTC.

A remark on this clonotype: This may stem from a read error, because a much larger clone lies one nucleotide away. In this CDR3 the conserved last residue, phenylalanine or tryptophan, is missing, so a read error is likely. The chain joins TRBV20-1 to TRBJ2-3; no clear D gene. The ends were cut back, 6 bases at V and 4 bases at J, with 11 bases in the middle. Germline CDR1 and CDR2: DFQATT and SNEGSKA (reference sequence). The CDR3 is made up of 12 amino acids. The CDR3 nucleotides are TGCAGTGCCCATTTGACCTCAGATACGCAGTATCTT. It yields the protein CSAHLTSDTQYL.

There are many counts of this clonotype. J is TRBJ2-7 and V is TRBV6-5; D call uncertain. The CDR3 loop spans 14 amino acids. The V and J ends lost 0 bases and 3 bases respectively, with 9 bases between them. Germline V CDR1 and CDR2: MNHEY, SVGAGI. CDR3 in amino acids: CASSYSALIYEQYF. The CDR3 coding sequence is TGTGCCAGCAGTTACTCGGCGCTGATCTACGAGCAGTACTTC.

This clonotype was seen ten or more times. This chain connects TRBV29-1 to TRBJ2-1, with 8 bases that match TRBD1. The CDR3 is made up of 13 amino acids. Germline V gene data show CDR1 as SQVTM and CDR2 as ANQGSEA. The junction had 6 bases not matched to a gene; V was cut back by 5 bases and J by 6 bases. For the CDR3, the DNA is TGCAGCGTTACCGGGACAGGAGGCAATGAGCAGTTCTTC. It encodes CSVTGTGGNEQFF.

This clonotype was observed many times. This sequence joins TRBV5-6 and TRBJ2-3; D is uncertain. The ends were cut back, 0 bases at V and 2 bases at J, with 10 bases in the middle. Germline V gives CDR1 SGHDT, CDR2 YYEEEE. This CDR3 spans 15 amino acids. The CDR3 here is CASSLAVYTTDTQYF. In DNA, the CDR3 is TGTGCCAGCAGCTTGGCCGTTTATACCACAGATACGCAGTATTTT. The whole variable domain, filled in from reference TRBV5-6 and TRBJ2-3, reads DAGVTQSPTHLIKTRGQQVTLRCSPKSGHDTVSWYQQALGQGPQFIFQYYEEEERQRGNFPDRFSGHQFPNYSSELNVNALLLGDSALYLCASSLAVYTTDTQYFGPGTRLTVL.

This clonotype has ten or more counts. Its ends do not fully match the called genes, so a read error is possible. The chain recombines TRBV11-3 with TRBJ2-2; 8 nucleotides align to TRBD1. CDR1 SGHNT and CDR2 YENEEA come from the germline V gene. The CDR3 length is 15 residues. CDR3 protein: CAGSKDRALTGEPFF. The CDR3 nucleotides are TGTGCCGGCAGCAAGGACAGGGCTCTCACCGGGGAGCCGTTTTTT.

V usage is TRBV6-5 and J usage is TRBJ1-1, with TRBD1 identical over 8 bases. Trimming at V came to 0 bases and at J to 8 bases, leaving 8 bases not matched to a gene. Looked up from germline, CDR1 is MNHEY and CDR2 is SVGAGI. The CDR3 has 15 residues. The CDR3 DNA is TGTGCCAGCAGTTACTCGAGGACAGGGAACAACGAAGCTTTCTTT. Translated: CASSYSRTGNNEAFF.

Comment on this clonotype: The CDR3 does not end in the conserved phenylalanine or tryptophan, so this is likely a read error. The chain employs TRBV11-3 and TRBJ1-1; 10 bases are a match to TRBD1. The CDR3 contains 16 residues. Germline V gene lookup returns CDR1 SGHNT and CDR2 YENEEA. V lost 8 bases, J lost 11 bases, and 20 bases stayed unmatched. CDR3 region: CASSTGQGFGNTEAFI. The CDR3, as DNA: TGTGCCAGCTCGACGGGACAGGGGTTTGGGAACACCGAGGCTTTCATT.

This clonotype has just one count. A read error may explain this, as a much larger clone is one base away. The V call is TRBV7-8, the J call TRBJ1-2, with D unresolved. The CDR3 runs 13 residues. Trimming took off 10 bases at V and 1 base at J, with 13 bases between the two ends. CDR1 SGHVS and CDR2 FQNEAQ come from the germline V gene. CDR3 coding DNA: TGTGCCAACATCGACGGGGATAACTATGGCTACACCTTC. Translation: CANIDGDNYGYTF.

The V and J genes are TRBV4-3 and TRBJ2-1; D gene unclear. The length of the CDR3 is 14 residues. CDR1 and CDR2 (germline): LGHNA, YSLEER. Trimming pared 11 bases from V and 5 bases from J, leaving 19 bases between. CDR3 region: CADSQDWRNNEQFF. CDR3 bases: TGCGCCGATAGCCAAGATTGGCGCAACAATGAGCAGTTCTTC.

This clonotype was detected many times. The genes are TRBV20-1 and TRBJ1-2, with 7 nucleotides matching TRBD1. The J segment lost 0 bases and the V segment lost 6 bases, leaving 7 bases of the junction unmatched. In germline, CDR1 is DFQATT, CDR2 SNEGSKA (reference sequence). The CDR3 runs to 14 residues. The CDR3, as DNA: TGCAGTGCGCCGGGACAGACCTCTAACTATGGCTACACCTTC. Amino acid sequence: CSAPGQTSNYGYTF.

As regards this clonotype: An end of the junction does not agree with germline; a read error may underlie this. This sequence joins TRBV29-1 and TRBJ1-5; no clear D. This CDR3 spans 13 amino acids. Germline V gene lookup returns CDR1 SQVTM and CDR2 ANQGSEA. CDR3 bases: TGCTGCGTTGCTTCCGGGGAGCGTCAGCCCCAGCATTTT. Amino acids: CCVASGERQPQHF.

This clonotype was found many times. This chain joins TRBV29-1 and TRBJ2-3; D could derive from TRBD1 or TRBD2 (6 bases each). CDR1 is SQVTM and CDR2 is ANQGSEA in the germline V gene. The CDR3 totals 12 residues. Between the trimmed V and J ends, which lost 4 bases and 6 bases, there was a span of 11 bases. Written as DNA, the CDR3 is TGCAGCGTTGGCCGGGGGCGGGATACGCAGTATTTT. Its translation is CSVGRGRDTQYF.

Remarks on this clonotype: Here the CDR3 omits its conserved ending phenylalanine or tryptophan, so a read error is the likely source. The CDR3 here is CASNEAGMNSPLHS. CDR3 in DNA: TGTGCCAGCAATGAGGCAGGGATGAATTCACCCCTCCACTCT. The gene calls are TRBV6-1 and TRBJ1-6; TRBD1 is a possible D gene (5 bases). This CDR3 comprises 14 residues. V was pared by 7 bases and J by 7 bases, with 14 bases between. CDR1 is MNHNS, CDR2 SASEGT, per germline.

This chain joins TRBV6-6 and TRBJ2-1; no firm D call. This CDR3 is 12 amino acids long. V shed 8 bases and J shed 7 bases, with 12 bases lying between them. Germline V CDR1 and CDR2: MNHNY, SVGAGI (reference sequence). The CDR3 spells CASPIQPNEQFF. Written as DNA, the CDR3 is TGTGCCAGCCCCATACAGCCTAATGAGCAGTTCTTC.

This clonotype was seen more than once but under ten times. This chain uses TRBV5-1 with TRBJ2-3, with D tentatively TRBD1 (5 bases). TRBJ1-5 explains the end of the DNA better; the J call may be wrong. Germline lookup yields CDR1 SGHRS and CDR2 YFSETQ. CDR3 length: 13 residues. CDR3 coding DNA: TGCGCCAGCAGCTTCGGCGGGGGTGATACGCAGCATTTT. Its protein is CASSFGGGDTQHF.

CDR3 sequence reads: CASSYTSLGQNYGYTF. The CDR3, as DNA: TGTGCCAGCAGTTACACCTCGTTGGGCCAAAACTATGGCTACACCTTC. The chain carries TRBV6-5 and TRBJ1-2; no clear D gene. This CDR3 comprises 16 residues. Trimming shortened V by 2 bases and J by 2 bases, and 15 bases separated the two germline ends. Germline V gene data show CDR1 as MNHEY and CDR2 as SVGAGI.